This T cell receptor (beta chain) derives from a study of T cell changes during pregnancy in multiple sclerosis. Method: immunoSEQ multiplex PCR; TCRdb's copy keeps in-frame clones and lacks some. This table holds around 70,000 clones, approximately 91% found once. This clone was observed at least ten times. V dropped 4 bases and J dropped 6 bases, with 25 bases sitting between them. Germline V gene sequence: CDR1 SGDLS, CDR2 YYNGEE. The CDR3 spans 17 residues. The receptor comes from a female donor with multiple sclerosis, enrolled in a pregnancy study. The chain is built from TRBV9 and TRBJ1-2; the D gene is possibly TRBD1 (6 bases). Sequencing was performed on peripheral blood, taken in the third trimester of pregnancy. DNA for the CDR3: TGTGCCAGCAGCATCCAGAGGGGCCACAGGGAACCTGATGGCTACACCTTC. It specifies CASSIQRGHREPDGYTF.